Reported below is one T cell receptor (beta chain). Its antigen remains unidentified. The data were taken from a study of cytomegalovirus exposure and HLA in healthy donors. General study points: In vitro, a few CMV-associated chains proved specific for CMV antigens. Overall, around 160 TCR beta chains were annotated as cytomegalovirus-associated.

Germline V gene data show CDR1 as LGHNA and CDR2 as YNFKEQ. The CDR3 is made up of 16 amino acids. The V end was cut by 8 bases, the J end by 7 bases, with 21 bases between. The repertoire was sequenced with immunoSEQ multiplex PCR; TCRdb's copy has only in-frame clones and lacks some. The sample yields 100,000 or so clones, approximately 90% seen once. This chain joins TRBV4-2 and TRBJ1-6; maybe TRBD1 (6 bases). Sequenced input: PBMCs. The sequence derives from a young woman in good health and CMV-seropositive. CDR3 in amino acids: CASAAIFRGKNSPLHF. The CDR3 bases are TGTGCCAGCGCCGCAATTTTCAGGGGCAAAAATTCACCCCTCCACTTT.